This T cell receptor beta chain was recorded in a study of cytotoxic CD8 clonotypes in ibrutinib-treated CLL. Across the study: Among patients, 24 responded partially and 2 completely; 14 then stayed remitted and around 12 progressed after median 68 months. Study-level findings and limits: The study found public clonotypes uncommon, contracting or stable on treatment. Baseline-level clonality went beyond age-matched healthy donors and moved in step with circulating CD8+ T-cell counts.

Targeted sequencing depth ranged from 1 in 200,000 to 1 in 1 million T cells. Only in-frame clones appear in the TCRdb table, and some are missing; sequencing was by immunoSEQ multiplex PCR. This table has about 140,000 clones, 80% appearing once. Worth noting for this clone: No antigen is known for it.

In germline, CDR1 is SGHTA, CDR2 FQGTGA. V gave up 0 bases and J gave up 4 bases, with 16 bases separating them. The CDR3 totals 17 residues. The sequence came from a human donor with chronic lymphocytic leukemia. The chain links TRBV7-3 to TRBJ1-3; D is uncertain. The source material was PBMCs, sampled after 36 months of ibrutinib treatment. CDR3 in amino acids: CASSLTLGQTSGNTIYF. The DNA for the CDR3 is TGTGCCAGCAGCTTAACGTTAGGCCAGACCTCGGGAAACACCATATATTTT.